The rows below give T cell receptor beta chains drawn from one sample of a study of neurological immune-mediated disorders. TCRdb used MiXCR to reprocess the 5' RACE reads, holding one entry per CDR3 protein. The table shows about 70,000 distinct CDR3 sequences, with about 3% occurring only once. The sequencing input was PBMCs. The receptors were sampled from a woman in her 50s with multiple sclerosis. Both conserved end residues are part of each CDR3. Fields, in order: clone size, D gene, J gene, V gene, CDR3 DNA, CDR3 protein. A D gene is named only where the DNA matches it firmly. Only part of the rows carry a size: once, few, many, or a class if the clone is expanded.

many,.,TRBJ2-7,TRBV19,TGTGCCAGTAGTATGATTCGTGGGAGTGGCTACGAGCAGTACTTC,CASSMIRGSGYEQYF
.,.,TRBJ1-2,TRBV18,TGTGCCACCAACAGCGGACAGAACTATGGCTACACCTTC,CATNSGQNYGYTF
many,.,TRBJ2-7,TRBV20-1,TGCAGTGGTAGGGGTCCCGTCGAGCAGTACTTC,CSGRGPVEQYF
many,.,TRBJ2-1,TRBV3-1,TGTGCCAGCAGCCACCTCTCCTATGATAATGAGCAGTTCTTC,CASSHLSYDNEQFF
many,TRBD2,TRBJ2-7,TRBV20-1,TGCAGTGCTGCGAGCGGGAGTAAAGAGCAGTACTTC,CSAASGSKEQYF
many,TRBD1,TRBJ2-2,TRBV5-1,TGCGCCAGCAGCTCTGGAGGCAGGGGGCTCGGGGAGCTGTTTTTT,CASSSGGRGLGELFF
many,TRBD1,TRBJ2-1,TRBV12-3/TRBV12-4,TGTGCCAGCAGTTTAGCGGGGACAGGCTACAATGAGCAGTTCTTC,CASSLAGTGYNEQFF
many,.,TRBJ2-1,TRBV2,TGTGCCAGCAGTGCCTACAATGAGCAGTTCTTC,CASSAYNEQFF
many,.,TRBJ1-2,TRBV6-5,TGTGCCAGCAGTTACTCGTATCCAGAGTACTATGGCTACACCTTC,CASSYSYPEYYGYTF
many,.,TRBJ1-1,TRBV29-1,TGCAGCGCCACCTTTGGGGGCGTCGCTACTGAAGCTTTCTTT,CSATFGGVATEAFF
many,.,TRBJ2-5,TRBV20-1,TGCAGTGCTAGCCCAGGAGAAGAGACCCAGTACTTC,CSASPGEETQYF
few,.,TRBJ1-2,TRBV18,TGTGCCAGCTCACCGGACATGATCAAAAGGGGCTACACCTTC,CASSPDMIKRGYTF
many,.,TRBJ1-5,TRBV21-1,TGTGCCAGCAGCAAAGACCAGGGGGAGGTTCGGAATCAGCCCCAGCATTTT,CASSKDQGEVRNQPQHF
medium-sized,.,TRBJ1-3,TRBV10-3,TGTGCCATCAGAATTAGCTCTGGAAACACCATATATTTT,CAIRISSGNTIYF
many,TRBD1,TRBJ1-3,TRBV6-2/TRBV6-3,TGTGCCAGCAATAGAGGCTTCGCCGGGACAGGGGAGGACACCATATATTTT,CASNRGFAGTGEDTIYF